This TCR beta chain is from a study of glioma-infiltrating T cells. Study in general: Presurgical dexamethasone in glioma patients lasted six or fewer days.

General study points: Tissue-blood divergence was below expectation in non-neoplastic patients, above in gliomas. Shared blood CDR3 signature motifs marked patients with low tissue-blood divergence. Very few CDR3 sequences were shared between tissue and blood.

This clonotype was seen more than once but under ten times. Its antigen is as yet unknown. Amplification of TCR alpha and beta CDR3 regions from RNA used iRepertoire nested multiplex PCR. TCRdb processed the multiplex PCR reads anew with MiXCR; each CDR3 protein has one entry. The table shows roughly 350,000 distinct CDR3 sequences, with approximately 42% occurring only once. V lost 5 bases and J lost 4, with 15 bases in between. In germline, CDR1 is SQVTM, CDR2 ANQGSEA. CDR3 length equals 13 residues. The sample consisted of glioma tissue, nonneoplastic brain tissue, or PBMCs (not recorded which). The sequence was obtained from a human donor with low-grade glioma or glioblastoma, undergoing nonglioma brain surgery, or in good health (not recorded which). V usage is TRBV29-1 and J usage is TRBJ2-7; D remains unclear. CDR3 coding DNA: TGCAGCGTTAAGGACGGGCTCCCATACGAGCAGTACTTC. This gives the protein CSVKDGLPYEQYF.